The entry below gives a single T cell receptor (beta chain) sequence along with its context. This sample is drawn from a study of blood T cell repertoires in COVID-19. For the study at large: The study drew acute and convalescent COVID-19 samples from the United States, Italy and Spain.

Trimming removed 0 bases from V and 1 base from J; junction bases left unmatched: 3. This CDR3 is 15 amino acids long. Per the germline V gene, CDR1 is SGHRS and CDR2 is YFSETQ. How the authors handled the data: By means of reference gene primer amplification, nucleated cell counts were estimated. Generated by immunoSEQ multiplex PCR, the TCRdb table keeps only in-frame clones and is missing some. The DNA gave D and trimming, while V, J and clone size come from that table. The table lists over 200,000 clones, roughly 80% of them singletons. The rearrangement joins TRBV5-1 to TRBJ1-1; TRBD1 agrees at 7 bases. This receptor was identified in a woman aged 80 or older with active or convalescent COVID-19. The specimen was peripheral blood. CDR3 sequence reads: CASSLEGQRNTEAFF. The DNA of the CDR3 is TGCGCCAGCAGCTTGGAGGGACAGAGGAACACTGAAGCTTTCTTT. Using reference TRBV5-1 and TRBJ1-1 for the parts outside the CDR3, the full variable domain is KAGVTQTPRYLIKTRGQQVTLSCSPISGHRSVSWYQQTPGQGLQFLFEYFSETQRNKGNFPGRFSGRQFSNSRSEMNVSTLELGDSALYLCASSLEGQRNTEAFFGQGTRLTVV.